This T cell receptor (beta chain) was sequenced during a study of cytomegalovirus exposure and HLA in healthy donors. General study results and limits: Investigators reported 150 to 200 TCR beta chains as tied to cytomegalovirus. Of the V segments, some could not be distinguished, including TRBV6-2 and TRBV6-3, and were excluded. By a later analysis, the bulk of CMV-associated TCR beta chains appeared HLA-restricted. TCR beta sequences reportedly predicted most subjects' HLA-A and HLA-B alleles accurately.

Both 60 Vbeta primers and 13 Jbeta primers went into the PCR. TCRdb keeps only in-frame clones here, not all; method: immunoSEQ multiplex PCR. The repertoire holds roughly 110,000 clones, with roughly two thirds as singletons. Details on this clone: The antigen remains undetermined.

Trimming removed 7 bases from V and 5 bases from J; junction bases left unmatched: 8. Germline assignment: CDR1 SQVTM and CDR2 ANQGSEA. The length of the CDR3 is 13 residues. Sequencing was performed on PBMCs. The TCR comes from a woman aged 30 to 39 in good health and CMV-seronegative. The rearrangement joins TRBV29-1 to TRBJ2-7; 10 bases are shared with TRBD2. The CDR3 protein is CSALAGGLNEQYF. The CDR3 DNA is TGCAGCGCCTTAGCGGGAGGTTTGAACGAGCAGTACTTC.